These 8 T cell receptor beta chains were all obtained from the same sample, sequenced in a study of blood T cell repertoires in COVID-19. Sequencing was performed with immunoSEQ multiplex PCR; in TCRdb, only in-frame clones are kept and a portion is missing. The table records approximately 130,000 clones, about 80% of them present only once. Sequencing was carried out using peripheral blood. The source is a human donor in a cohort sampled during active COVID-19.

A single count supports this clone. V usage is TRBV7-3 and J usage is TRBJ2-3, with 9 bases lining up with TRBD1. The CDR3 runs 16 residues. The V and J ends lost 0 bases and 4 bases, in that order; junction bases with no gene match: 5. In germline, CDR1 is SGHTA, CDR2 FQGTGA. CDR3 nucleotides: TGTGCCAGCAGCTTAACGGGACAGGGTCGGGCAGATACGCAGTATTTT. Translating it yields CASSLTGQGRADTQYF.

The sample holds a few counts of this clone. DNA of the CDR3: TGTGCCAGCTCATCTGACATCATGAACACTGAAGCTTTCTTT. Its protein product is CASSSDIMNTEAFF. The V call is TRBV18, the J call TRBJ1-1; D uncertain. In germline, CDR1 is KGHSH, CDR2 LQKENI. Trimming took off 5 bases at V and 0 bases at J, with 10 bases between the two ends. The CDR3 length is 14 residues.

The CDR3 nucleotides read TGTGCCAGCAACTTAGCGGGGGGGATGGATGAGCAGTTCTTC. Translation gives CASNLAGGMDEQFF. The chain recombines TRBV27 with TRBJ2-1; 11 nucleotides line up with TRBD2. V was pared by 7 bases and J by 8 bases, with 7 bases of the junction left unmatched. Germline V CDR1 and CDR2: MNHEY, SMNVEV (reference sequence). This CDR3 is built from 14 residues.

The chain recombines TRBV30 with TRBJ2-7, with D maybe TRBD2 (5 bases). Germline values: CDR1 GTSNPN, CDR2 SVGIG (reference sequence). This CDR3 is 14 amino acids long. V was shortened by 4 bases and J by 9 bases, with 22 bases between the two germline ends. CDR3: CAWTPPPGTWGQYF. The DNA for the CDR3 is TGTGCCTGGACTCCTCCGCCGGGAACCTGGGGGCAGTACTTC. Complete variable domain (other parts from reference TRBV30 and TRBJ2-7): SQTIHQWPATLVQPVGSPLSLECTVEGTSNPNLYWYRQAAGRGLQLLFYSVGIGQISSEVPQNLSASRPQDRQFILSSKKLLLSDSGFYLCAWTPPPGTWGQYFGPGTRLTVT.

This chain connects TRBV5-6 to TRBJ2-3; 8 nucleotides agree with TRBD2. The CDR3 is 15 residues long. CDR1 and CDR2 from the germline V gene are SGHDT and YYEEEE. With V trimmed by 4 bases and J by 5 bases, 9 bases remained unmatched. The CDR3 region has the DNA TGTGCCAGCAGCGCTACGGGGGGGGCCGGAGATACGCAGTATTTT. This translates into CASSATGGAGDTQYF.

This clone was recorded once. The chain couples TRBV7-2 to TRBJ2-7; D call uncertain. The V end lost 0 bases, the J end lost 3 bases, and 6 bases lay between the germline ends. CDR1 SGHTA and CDR2 FQGNSA come from the germline V gene. The CDR3 runs to 13 residues. The DNA for the CDR3 is TGTGCCAGCAGCTTAGCCCCGGGCTACGAGCAGTACTTC. The encoded protein is CASSLAPGYEQYF.

In this sample, this clone turned up once. The CDR3 here is CAWRLAGTAGTQYF. DNA of the CDR3: TGTGCCTGGAGATTAGCGGGTACCGCGGGTACGCAGTATTTT. The chain combines TRBV30 with TRBJ2-3; 7 bases fit TRBD2. The CDR3 is 14 amino acids. The J segment lost 8 bases and the V segment lost 3 bases, leaving 11 bases of the junction unmatched. Per germline, CDR1 GTSNPN and CDR2 SVGIG (reference sequence).

The chain carries TRBV30 and TRBJ1-2, with unresolved D. This CDR3 spans 13 amino acids. Per germline, CDR1 GTSNPN and CDR2 SVGIG (reference sequence). Trimming stripped 0 bases from V and 4 bases from J, with 9 bases between. The CDR3 region is CAWSVRGIYGYTF. The CDR3, as DNA: TGTGCCTGGAGTGTACGGGGTATCTATGGCTACACCTTC.